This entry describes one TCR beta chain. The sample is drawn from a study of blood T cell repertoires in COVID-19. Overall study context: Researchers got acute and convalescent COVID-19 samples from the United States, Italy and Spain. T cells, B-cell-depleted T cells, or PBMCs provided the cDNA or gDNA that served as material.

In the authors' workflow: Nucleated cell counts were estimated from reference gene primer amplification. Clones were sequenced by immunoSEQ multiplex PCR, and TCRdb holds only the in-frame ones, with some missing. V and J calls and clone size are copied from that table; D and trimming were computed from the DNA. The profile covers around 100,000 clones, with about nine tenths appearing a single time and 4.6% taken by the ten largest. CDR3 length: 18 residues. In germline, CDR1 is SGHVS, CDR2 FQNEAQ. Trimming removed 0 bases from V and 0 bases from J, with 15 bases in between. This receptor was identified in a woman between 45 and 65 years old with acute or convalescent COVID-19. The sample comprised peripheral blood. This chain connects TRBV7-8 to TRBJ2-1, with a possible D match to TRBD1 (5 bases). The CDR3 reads CASSLAALQAYSYNEQFF. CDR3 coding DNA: TGTGCCAGCAGCTTAGCAGCACTACAGGCGTACTCCTACAATGAGCAGTTCTTC.